Listed below are T cell receptor beta chains from one sample, sequenced in a study of blood T cell repertoires in COVID-19. Only in-frame clones appear in the TCRdb table, and some are missing; sequencing was by immunoSEQ multiplex PCR. Of roughly 320,000 clones in the sample, over 90% were seen once. Material: PBMCs or T cells enriched from blood (not recorded which). All receptors come from a woman aged 25 to 39 who had been exposed to COVID-19. CDR3s include the opening cysteine and the closing phenylalanine or tryptophan. Only part of the rows carry a size: once, few, many, or a class if the clone is expanded.

clone size,V gene,J gene,CDR3 protein
.,TRBV5-6,TRBJ1-5,CASSMIGGNQPQHF
.,TRBV28,TRBJ1-1,CASTRGRQWNTEAFF
.,TRBV19,TRBJ2-5,CASSIEGRGMQETQYF
once,TRBV4-1,TRBJ2-5,CASSQPGETQYF
.,TRBV5-4,TRBJ1-2,CASSLDRHIYNYGYTF
.,TRBV9,TRBJ1-3,CASSVGGVDSGNTIYF
.,TRBV29-1,TRBJ1-3,CSVAGFSGNTIYF
.,TRBV5-1,TRBJ1-2,CASSLGQLDGYTF
.,TRBV6-5,TRBJ2-5,CASSLDREETQYF
.,TRBV4-3,TRBJ2-2,CASSQVLAGDHTGELFF
.,TRBV6-5,TRBJ1-2,CASSPQGNYGYTF
.,TRBV5-1,TRBJ1-3,CASSLGGASGNTIYF
once,TRBV11-2,TRBJ2-1,CASSVGQRNEQFF
.,TRBV6-2/TRBV6-3,TRBJ2-5,CASSATGQGETQYF
.,TRBV19,TRBJ1-2,CASSIGTASYYGYTF